The entry below gives a single T cell receptor beta chain sequence along with its context. The antigen remains undetermined. The data derive from a study of regulatory dendritic cells for organ transplantation. Study-level findings and limits: Of resting T cell subsets, memory CD8+ had the most alloreactive clonotypes.

Looked up from germline, CDR1 is WSHSY and CDR2 is SAAADI. Trimming removed 5 bases from V and 0 bases from J, with 10 bases in between. CDR3 length: 14 residues. Assay: immunoSEQ multiplex PCR; the TCRdb copy retains only in-frame clones and omits some. The data show roughly 30,000 clones, less than 85% seen once. This clonotype was obtained from a human donor in good health. The rearrangement links TRBV10-2 to TRBJ1-1, with a weak D call TRBD1 (6 bases). Source material: naive CD8+ T cells from blood. As for subset: CD45RA+ naive T cells. The CDR3 DNA reads as TGCGCCAGCAGTAAAAGGGGGATGAACACTGAAGCTTTCTTT. It translates to CASSKRGMNTEAFF.